The 23 T cell receptor beta chains given below trace back to one sample, sequenced in a study of blood T cell repertoires in COVID-19. Assay used: immunoSEQ multiplex PCR; TCRdb lists only in-frame clones, some missing. The data hold approximately 250,000 clones, with around 89% observed a single time. The source material was PBMCs or T cells enriched from blood (not recorded which). These receptors were obtained from a woman aged 40 to 49 with acute COVID-19.

The V call is TRBV2, the J call TRBJ1-5, with 7 bases fitting TRBD1. The CDR3 has 14 amino acids. Germline assignment: CDR1 SNHLY and CDR2 FYNNEI. J gave up 7 bases and V 1 base, and 4 bases lay outside the gene matches. The CDR3 sequence: CASSEGQGDQPQHF. The CDR3 region has the DNA TGTGCCAGCAGTGAAGGCCAGGGGGACCAGCCCCAGCATTTT. Based on the CDR3 plus reference TRBV2 and TRBJ1-5, the full variable domain is EPEVTQTPSHQVTQMGQEVILRCVPISNHLYFYWYRQILGQKVEFLVSFYNNEISEKSEIFDDQFSVERPDGSNFTLKIRSTKLEDSAMYFCASSEGQGDQPQHFGDGTRLSIL.

The V gene is TRBV6-1, the J gene TRBJ1-2, with TRBD1 matching over 11 bases. Germline trimming cut 3 bases from V and 8 bases from J; bases unmatched to any gene: 11. Germline V CDR1 and CDR2: MNHNS, SASEGT. The CDR3 spans 16 residues. CDR3 nucleotides: TGTGCCAGCAGTGATCAAGGCGGGACAGGGGGTGTAGGCTACACCTTC. This gives the protein CASSDQGGTGGVGYTF.

The chain joins TRBV7-2 to TRBJ2-5; 10 bases are shared with TRBD2. In germline, CDR1 is SGHTA, CDR2 FQGNSA. This CDR3 contains 15 residues. The J segment lost 4 bases and the V segment lost 3 bases, leaving 5 bases of the junction unmatched. The CDR3 loop is CASSFPAGGPETQYF. The CDR3 bases are TGTGCCAGCAGCTTCCCAGCGGGAGGGCCAGAGACCCAGTACTTC.

The sample holds one count of this clone. This sequence joins TRBV28 and TRBJ1-5; 7 nucleotides match TRBD1. V shed 3 bases and J 4 bases; nucleotides not matched to a gene: 18. Germline CDR1 and CDR2: MDHEN and SYDVKM. This CDR3 comprises 19 residues. The CDR3 DNA is TGTGCCAGCAGTTTCGGGCCCAGACAGGGAAGGGGTAAAAATCAGCCCCAGCATTTT. Translation: CASSFGPRQGRGKNQPQHF.

Written as DNA, the CDR3 is TGTGCCAGCAGCCGCGGGTCTAGCGGGAGCCAAGAGACCCAGTACTTC. Its translation is CASSRGSSGSQETQYF. The V call is TRBV7-9, the J call TRBJ2-5, with 10 bases aligning to TRBD2. V shed 5 bases and J 1 base; nucleotides not matched to a gene: 7. Germline CDR1 reads SEHNR; CDR2 reads FQNEAQ (reference sequence). The CDR3 sequence is 16 residues long.

The genes are TRBV27 and TRBJ2-1; 8 bases align to TRBD1. The CDR3 totals 17 residues. The trim removed 4 bases at V and 3 bases at J, leaving 11 bases unmatched. Germline values: CDR1 MNHEY, CDR2 SMNVEV (reference sequence). This CDR3 is CASSSLRTGFNYNEQFF. The CDR3 bases are TGTGCCAGCAGTTCCTTAAGGACAGGGTTTAACTACAATGAGCAGTTCTTC.

This clone showed up just once. The V and J genes are TRBV6-6 and TRBJ1-5; D is unclear. The germline V gene has CDR1 MNHNY and CDR2 SVGAGI (reference sequence). The V end was cut by 7 bases, the J end by 1 base, with 11 bases between. The CDR3 contains 14 residues. CDR3 in DNA: TGTGCCAGCAACCAGCTCGGGAGCAATCAGCCCCAGCATTTT. Translated, it gives CASNQLGSNQPQHF.

This rearrangement joins TRBV14 to TRBJ2-5; D not certain. This CDR3 is built from 11 residues. Trimming stripped 4 bases from V and 5 bases from J, with 5 bases between. CDR1 SGHDN and CDR2 FVKESK come from the germline V gene. The CDR3, as DNA: TGTGCCAGCAGCCCCTTGGAGACCCAGTACTTC. It codes for CASSPLETQYF. The full variable domain, in which reference TRBV14 and TRBJ2-5 provide the parts outside the CDR3, is EAGVTQFPSHSVIEKGQTVTLRCDPISGHDNLYWYRRVMGKEIKFLLHFVKESKQDESGMPNNRFLAERTGGTYSTLKVQPAELEDSGVYFCASSPLETQYFGPGTRLLVL.

The V call is TRBV18, the J call TRBJ1-6; no firm D call. The germline V gene encodes CDR1 KGHSH and CDR2 LQKENI. V was cut by 3 bases and J by 7 bases, with 10 bases left in between. The CDR3 length is 14 residues. Here the CDR3 reads CASSPLEQNSPLHF. CDR3 nucleotide sequence: TGTGCCAGCTCACCGCTCGAGCAAAATTCACCCCTCCACTTT.

The V gene is TRBV7-8, the J gene TRBJ1-5, with a tentative D call TRBD1 (6 bases). Germline CDR1 and CDR2: SGHVS and FQNEAQ. V lost 0 bases, J lost 5 bases, and 11 bases lay in between. The CDR3 is 15 amino acids. The CDR3 bases are TGTGCCAGCAGCTTAGCCAGGGGAGACGATCAGCCCCAGCATTTT. Its protein is CASSLARGDDQPQHF.

V is TRBV10-1 and J is TRBJ1-3; D uncertain. Trimming took off 1 base at V and 2 bases at J, with 12 bases between the two ends. This CDR3 contains 16 residues. Germline CDR1 WNHNN, CDR2 SYGVQD (reference sequence). The CDR3 DNA sequence: TGCGCCAGCAGTGAGTTCGGTCTTCGGGCTGGAAACACCATATATTTT. Translated: CASSEFGLRAGNTIYF.

The chain links TRBV7-2 to TRBJ2-7; perhaps TRBD2 as D (5 bases). From germline, CDR1 is SGHTA and CDR2 FQGNSA. V shed 1 base and J shed 3 bases, with 7 bases lying between them. The CDR3 sequence is 13 residues long. CDR3 sequence: CASSLERVYEQYV. The CDR3 nucleotides are TGTGCCAGCAGCTTAGAGAGGGTCTACGAGCAGTACGTC.

The chain joins TRBV25-1 to TRBJ2-1; possible D gene TRBD2, 5 bases. Trimming pared 7 bases from V and 6 bases from J, leaving 13 bases between. CDR3 length: 13 residues. Germline loops: CDR1 MGHDK, CDR2 SYGVNS. The CDR3 DNA is TGTGCCAGCAACTTGGGCGGGTTCAATGAGCAGTTCTTC. This gives the protein CASNLGGFNEQFF.

This chain connects TRBV6-5 to TRBJ1-1; the D is unclear. CDR1 and CDR2 (germline): MNHEY, SVGAGI. This CDR3 is built from 15 residues. V lost 4 bases and J 1 base, leaving 13 bases between the germline ends. The CDR3 sequence: CASSSPKVGNTEAFF. DNA for the CDR3: TGTGCCAGCAGTTCTCCCAAAGTCGGGAACACTGAAGCTTTCTTT.

The chain uses TRBV2 and TRBJ2-7; 10 bases are a match to TRBD2. The CDR3 totals 17 residues. The germline gives CDR1 SNHLY, CDR2 FYNNEI. Unmatched junction bases numbered 16, after V lost 8 bases and J lost 3 bases. CDR3 nucleotides: TGTGCCAGCTCCTCCCGACTAGCGGGCGCCACGGGCTACGAGCAGTACTTC. Protein sequence: CASSSRLAGATGYEQYF.

The V gene is TRBV12-3 or TRBV12-4, the J gene TRBJ2-7; D ambiguous. The CDR3 spans 12 residues. Between the trimmed V and J ends, which lost 5 bases and 3 bases, there was a span of 8 bases. The CDR3: CASSLTGYEQYF. For the CDR3, the DNA is TGTGCCAGCAGTCTCACGGGCTACGAGCAGTACTTC.

V usage is TRBV7-9 and J usage is TRBJ2-1, with D maybe TRBD2 (6 bases). With 2 bases removed from V and 9 bases from J, the gap between germline ends came to 17 bases. The germline V gene has CDR1 SEHNR and CDR2 FQNEAQ (reference sequence). The CDR3 has 15 amino acids. CDR3 protein: CASSLSSRESAEQFF. The CDR3 DNA follows: TGTGCCAGCAGCTTATCCTCGCGGGAATCGGCTGAGCAGTTCTTC.

This clone was seen only once. The V gene is TRBV15, the J gene TRBJ1-4; D unclear. Germline CDR1 reads LNHNV; CDR2 reads YYDKDF (reference sequence). Trimming left V 5 bases short and J 6 bases short, with 13 bases between. The CDR3 sequence is 14 residues long. CDR3 coding DNA: TGTGCCACCAGCGCGAGCGGGCTTTATGAAAAACTGTTTTTT. This gives the protein CATSASGLYEKLFF.

The chain employs TRBV11-2 and TRBJ2-1; possible D gene TRBD2, 7 bases. In germline, CDR1 is SGHAT, CDR2 FQNNGV. With 3 bases removed from V and 12 bases from J, the gap between germline ends came to 24 bases. The CDR3 extends over 16 amino acids. The CDR3 DNA sequence: TGTGCCAGCAGCTTGGGGGGGCTTTCTGCTAGTCGGTGGCAGTTCTTC. Translating gives CASSLGGLSASRWQFF.

The chain carries TRBV7-2 and TRBJ1-3, with TRBD1 as a possible D gene (5 bases). Trimming removed 0 bases from V and 2 bases from J, with 5 bases in between. Germline-derived CDR1 and CDR2 are SGHTA and FQGNSA. The CDR3 covers 14 residues. The CDR3 coding sequence is TGTGCCAGCAGCTTAGCAGGGGCTGGAAACACCATATATTTT. This codes for CASSLAGAGNTIYF.

This chain links TRBV2 with TRBJ2-1; 10 nucleotides line up with TRBD2. The length of the CDR3 is 14 residues. Germline loops: CDR1 SNHLY, CDR2 FYNNEI. V was pared by 5 bases and J by 6 bases, with 4 bases of the junction left unmatched. CDR3 sequence: CASSRLAGINEQFF. CDR3 nucleotides: TGTGCCAGCAGTCGACTAGCGGGCATCAATGAGCAGTTCTTC.

The V call is TRBV7-9, the J call TRBJ1-1; D is perhaps TRBD1 (5 bases). CDR1 and CDR2 from the germline V gene are SEHNR and FQNEAQ (reference sequence). V lost 7 bases to trimming and J lost 6 bases, with 21 bases between them. CDR3 size: 15 residues. The CDR3: CASTPLAGDMAEAFF. DNA of the CDR3: TGTGCCAGCACTCCCCTGGCGGGGGATATGGCTGAAGCTTTCTTT.

The chain carries TRBV7-9 and TRBJ2-3; 7 bases align to TRBD2. V was clipped by 1 base and J by 4 bases; unmatched bases: 5. The V gene's germline CDR1 is SEHNR and CDR2 FQNEAQ (reference sequence). The CDR3 length is 15 residues. The CDR3 here is CASSLVGGSPDTQYF. Here the CDR3 DNA reads TGTGCCAGCAGCTTAGTGGGCGGGAGTCCAGATACGCAGTATTTT.